This entry is about one TCR beta chain. One end of the junction is discordant with germline, which a read error may explain. Samples came from axillary lymph nodes draining the breast cancer. This sample was included in a study of breast tumors, draining lymph nodes, adjacent tissues. TCRdb re-derived calls from the multiplex PCR reads in MiXCR, one entry per CDR3 protein. The sample consists of 250,000 or so distinct CDR3 sequences, 30% of them appearing once. The V gene's germline CDR1 is KGHSH and CDR2 LQKENI. The CDR3 contains 16 residues. This rearrangement joins TRBV18 to TRBJ2-5; D gene ambiguous. This TCR was sampled from a female donor with breast cancer. Some clones in this sample may be carry-over from other donors' samples. The sample consisted of axillary lymph node tissue. The CDR3 protein is CASSPKGSTRQGTQYF. CDR3 coding DNA: TGTGCCAGCTCACCAAAAGGATCTACCCGACAAGGGACCCAGTACTTC.